These 11 T cell receptor beta chains share one sample of origin, sequenced in a study of T cell responses to AZD1222 COVID-19 vaccine. Clones were read by immunoSEQ multiplex PCR, and TCRdb kept only the in-frame ones, dropping some. The repertoire holds roughly 84,000 clones, with approximately 90% as singletons. The starting material was peripheral blood, obtained on day 0 of AZD1222 vaccination. The source of these receptors is an adult in good health.

This chain uses TRBV27 with TRBJ1-5; 7 bases are a match to TRBD1. Per the germline V gene, CDR1 is MNHEY and CDR2 is SMNVEV (reference sequence). CDR3 length: 15 amino acids. V was clipped by 6 bases and J by 3 bases; unmatched bases: 8. The CDR3, as DNA: TGTGCCAGCAGCTTAAGGGGACAGAACAATCAGCCCCAGCATTTT. Translated, it gives CASSLRGQNNQPQHF.

The rearrangement uses TRBV5-1 and TRBJ1-1; D perhaps matches TRBD1 (5 bases). Germline loops: CDR1 SGHRS, CDR2 YFSETQ. The ends were cut back, 7 bases at V and 7 bases at J, with 11 bases in the middle. The CDR3 runs 11 residues. This chain's CDR3 is CASRKGFEAFF. For the CDR3, the DNA is TGCGCCAGCCGAAAGGGGTTTGAAGCTTTCTTT.

This clone was seen a handful of times. The V and J genes are TRBV19 and TRBJ1-2; D is unclear. The CDR3 totals 12 residues. Germline V CDR1 and CDR2: LNHDA, SQIVND (reference sequence). Trimming removed 5 bases from V and 8 bases from J, with 12 bases in between. The CDR3 bases are TGTGCCAGTAGTTCACTTAGGCGCGGCTACACCTTC. Translation: CASSSLRRGYTF.

The chain joins TRBV5-6 to TRBJ2-5, with 8 bases fitting TRBD1. The CDR3 is 14 amino acids. The germline V gene encodes CDR1 SGHDT and CDR2 YYEEEE. After removal of 4 bases from V and 3 bases from J, the junction contained 5 bases not matched to a gene. The CDR3: CASSQDRGEETQYF. Written as DNA, the CDR3 is TGTGCCAGCAGCCAAGACAGGGGAGAAGAGACCCAGTACTTC.

The rearrangement links TRBV6-5 to TRBJ2-7; D remains ambiguous. This CDR3 is built from 13 residues. V dropped 0 bases and J dropped 5 bases, with 8 bases sitting between them. Germline V CDR1 and CDR2: MNHEY, SVGAGI. The CDR3 sequence is CASSYSRGHEQYF. CDR3 in DNA: TGTGCCAGCAGTTACTCGAGAGGCCACGAGCAGTACTTC.

The V gene is TRBV7-9, the J gene TRBJ2-7, with TRBD1 matching 7 bases. CDR1 and CDR2 from the germline V gene are SEHNR and FQNEAQ (reference sequence). Trimming at V came to 4 bases and at J to 0 bases, leaving 9 bases not matched to a gene. The CDR3 loop spans 16 amino acids. The chain's CDR3 is CASSSGPTGSSYEQYF. CDR3 DNA: TGTGCCAGCAGCTCCGGGCCGACAGGGAGCTCCTACGAGCAGTACTTC.

The rearrangement links TRBV27 to TRBJ1-5, with 8 bases lining up with TRBD1. Per the germline V gene, CDR1 is MNHEY and CDR2 is SMNVEV (reference sequence). Trimming cost V 5 bases and J 3 bases; bases outside gene matches: 12. CDR3 length: 17 residues. CDR3 amino acids: CASSTTSRTGNNQPQHF. CDR3 coding DNA: TGTGCCAGCAGTACTACTTCTCGGACAGGGAACAATCAGCCCCAGCATTTT.

This clone has only one observation. This chain connects TRBV30 to TRBJ1-1, with 8 bases lining up with TRBD1. The length of the CDR3 is 15 residues. With V trimmed by 3 bases and J by 0 bases, 6 bases remained unmatched. Germline V lookup: CDR1 GTSNPN, CDR2 SVGIG (reference sequence). DNA for the CDR3: TGTGCCTGGAGGCCAGGGGGCTTCATGAACACTGAAGCTTTCTTT. Translated: CAWRPGGFMNTEAFF.

This chain uses TRBV18 with TRBJ2-2, with D tentatively TRBD1 or TRBD2 (6 bases each). CDR3 length: 15 amino acids. V lost 3 bases, J lost 3 bases, and 11 bases lay in between. The germline gives CDR1 KGHSH, CDR2 LQKENI. CDR3: CASSPGGEDTGELFF. The CDR3 DNA reads as TGTGCCAGCTCACCGGGGGGCGAAGACACCGGGGAGCTGTTTTTT.

The chain is built from TRBV11-2 and TRBJ1-1; D remains ambiguous. The germline V gene has CDR1 SGHAT and CDR2 FQNNGV. The germline V and J ends were trimmed by 2 bases and 1 base, with 11 bases remaining between them. There are 15 residues in the CDR3. CDR3 in amino acids: CASSLFDRENTEAFF. The CDR3 DNA reads as TGTGCCAGCAGCTTATTTGATCGGGAGAACACTGAAGCTTTCTTT.

The genes are TRBV19 and TRBJ1-1; no clear D gene. Germline CDR1 is LNHDA and CDR2 is SQIVND (reference sequence). CDR3 length: 13 amino acids. V was shortened by 4 bases and J by 5 bases, with 11 bases between the two germline ends. This chain's CDR3 is CASSSQRETEAFF. In DNA, the CDR3 is TGTGCCAGTAGTAGTCAGCGGGAAACTGAAGCTTTCTTT.